The 15 T cell receptor beta chains listed next were all sequenced from one sample in a study of cytomegalovirus exposure and HLA in healthy donors. With 60 Vbeta and 13 Jbeta primers, the PCR was carried out. The method was immunoSEQ multiplex PCR; TCRdb's version includes in-frame clones alone and lacks a portion of them. The data contain about 130,000 clones, around 78% of them singletons. The specimen sequenced was PBMCs. These receptors all stem from a woman between 50 and 59 years old in good health and CMV-seronegative.

This chain's CDR3 is CASSQDGLPPYEQYF. Here the CDR3 DNA reads TGCGCCAGCAGCCAAGATGGACTCCCCCCCTACGAGCAGTACTTC. The gene calls are TRBV4-3 and TRBJ2-7; TRBD2 might be the D (5 bases). The germline CDR1 and CDR2 sequences are LGHNA and YSLEER. V was shortened by 0 bases and J by 2 bases, with 11 bases between the two germline ends. The CDR3 runs 15 residues.

The rearrangement joins TRBV21-1 to TRBJ2-7; the table calls TRBD2, which could not be checked here. TRBV21-1 is recorded as a pseudogene. The CDR3 is 13 residues long. Here the CDR3 reads CASRLRLSYEQYV. The CDR3 coding sequence is TGTGCCAGCAGACTCCGACTATCCTACGAGCAGTACGTC.

Only one count was recorded for this clone. The chain uses TRBV6-1 and TRBJ2-3, with 10 bases lining up with TRBD2. This CDR3 region has 18 residues. Trimming removed 3 bases from V and 1 base from J; junction bases left unmatched: 10. Germline lookup yields CDR1 MNHNS and CDR2 SASEGT. The CDR3: CASSDPGTSGVRTDTQYF. The CDR3 DNA reads as TGTGCCAGCAGTGACCCCGGAACTAGCGGGGTCCGCACAGATACGCAGTATTTT.

The rearrangement links TRBV6-5 to TRBJ1-1; D call uncertain. Per germline, CDR1 MNHEY and CDR2 SVGAGI. This CDR3 spans 15 amino acids. Deletions cut 2 bases from V and 0 bases from J, with 10 bases between. CDR3 sequence: CASSYAVNLNTEAFF. The CDR3 nucleotides are TGTGCCAGCAGTTACGCGGTAAACCTGAACACTGAAGCTTTCTTT.

This clone occurred a few times. At one end the junction does not follow the germline gene, possibly because of a read error. V and J are TRBV15 and TRBJ1-4; D is unclear. CDR1 is LNHNV and CDR2 is YYDKDF in the germline V gene (reference sequence). The CDR3 loop spans 15 amino acids. The CDR3 spells CATSRDRVRRGQTNF. The CDR3 region has the DNA TGTGCCACCAGCAGAGATCGGGTCAGGCGCGGGCAGACCAATTTT.

This sequence joins TRBV5-4 and TRBJ2-1, with 11 bases lining up with TRBD2. Germline V gives CDR1 SGHNT, CDR2 YYREEE (reference sequence). The CDR3 length is 18 residues. V dropped 2 bases and J dropped 3; count of bases not matched to a gene: 10. The CDR3 DNA sequence: TGTGCCAGCAGCTTCTTCCCCGGGACTAGCGGAGACTACAATGAGCAGTTCTTC. This codes for CASSFFPGTSGDYNEQFF.

In this sample, this clone turned up a few times. The genes are TRBV5-1 and TRBJ2-7; perhaps TRBD2 as D (5 bases). V lost 0 bases to trimming and J lost 7 bases, with 17 bases between them. In germline, CDR1 is SGHRS, CDR2 YFSETQ. This CDR3 contains 15 residues. The CDR3 loop reads CASSLGVRSGEEQYV. CDR3 DNA sequence: TGCGCCAGCAGCTTGGGGGTGAGAAGCGGTGAAGAGCAGTACGTC.

The chain joins TRBV6-1 to TRBJ1-1; 7 bases are shared with TRBD1. Germline CDR1 reads MNHNS; CDR2 reads SASEGT. This CDR3 region has 15 residues. V shed 6 bases and J 1 base; nucleotides not matched to a gene: 8. The CDR3 DNA follows: TGTGCCAGCAGGCCCCAGGGGGGTTCGAACACTGAAGCTTTCTTT. Translating gives CASRPQGGSNTEAFF.

This chain uses TRBV5-1 with TRBJ2-3; D is perhaps TRBD2 (6 bases). This CDR3 contains 14 residues. Trimming left V 5 bases short and J 0 bases short, with 10 bases between. CDR1 is SGHRS, CDR2 YFSETQ, per germline. The CDR3 region is CASRRGTSTDTQYF. The CDR3 nucleotides read TGCGCCAGCAGGCGGGGCACTAGCACAGATACGCAGTATTTT.

This clone was observed a single time. The J gene is TRBJ1-1, the V gene TRBV10-3, with 10 bases matching TRBD1. The germline CDR1 and CDR2 sequences are ENHRY and SYGVKD. This CDR3 has 13 residues. Germline trimming cut 7 bases from V and 3 bases from J; bases unmatched to any gene: 2. The CDR3 coding sequence is TGTGCCATCACCGGGACAGGGGACACTGAAGCTTTCTTT. Translating gives CAITGTGDTEAFF.

This chain joins TRBV6-6 and TRBJ1-1; 8 bases align to TRBD1. From germline, CDR1 is MNHNY and CDR2 SVGAGI (reference sequence). The junction had 11 bases not matched to a gene; V was cut back by 5 bases and J by 6 bases. The length of the CDR3 is 15 residues. The CDR3 sequence: CASSDLRDRQAEAFF. Written as DNA, the CDR3 is TGTGCCAGCAGTGACCTAAGGGACAGGCAAGCTGAAGCTTTCTTT.

The sample holds a few counts of this clone. The chain joins TRBV14 to TRBJ2-1; 11 nucleotides agree with TRBD1. Germline V gene sequence: CDR1 SGHDN, CDR2 FVKESK. J was trimmed by 9 bases and V by 1 base; bases with no gene match: 11. The CDR3 covers 17 residues. The CDR3 reads CASSQVVGDRGSGEQFF. CDR3 nucleotide sequence: TGTGCCAGCAGCCAAGTCGTCGGGGACAGGGGGTCAGGTGAGCAGTTCTTC.

In this sample, this clone turned up once. The chain is built from TRBV27 and TRBJ1-3, with 7 bases identical to TRBD1. CDR3 length: 15 amino acids. The germline CDR1 and CDR2 sequences are MNHEY and SMNVEV (reference sequence). V lost 3 bases and J lost 0; bases outside the gene matches: 2. This CDR3 reads CASSLDRYSGNTIYF. In DNA form, the CDR3 reads TGTGCCAGCAGTTTGGACAGGTACTCTGGAAACACCATATATTTT.

The chain is built from TRBV6-6 and TRBJ1-2, with D unclear. The CDR3 contains 12 residues. V lost 6 bases and J lost 2, with 7 bases in between. Germline lookup yields CDR1 MNHNY and CDR2 SVGAGI (reference sequence). The CDR3 DNA sequence: TGTGCCAGCAGCCCACTCAACTATGGCTACACCTTC. The encoded protein is CASSPLNYGYTF.

The rearrangement uses TRBV10-2 and TRBJ2-7, with a tentative D call TRBD1 (5 bases). Per germline, CDR1 WSHSY and CDR2 SAAADI. The CDR3 runs 15 residues. Trimming shortened V by 2 bases and J by 0 bases, and 11 bases separated the two germline ends. CDR3 region: CASSENSQGSYEQYF. The CDR3 bases are TGCGCCAGCAGTGAGAACAGCCAGGGCTCCTACGAGCAGTACTTC.